The rows below give T cell receptor beta chains drawn from one sample of a study of blood T cell repertoires in COVID-19. Profiled with immunoSEQ multiplex PCR; TCRdb holds only in-frame clones, not every one. Seen here are roughly 58,000 clones, roughly 70% observed once, and the top ten hold 51%. The material sequenced was PBMCs or T cells enriched from blood (not recorded which). These receptors originate from a woman aged 60-75 years who had been exposed to COVID-19. Both conserved end residues are part of each CDR3. D genes are given only for firm matches. Where a row states a size, it is once, few, many or the class of an expanded clone; other rows omit it.

clone size	V gene	D gene	J gene	CDR3 protein	CDR3 DNA
few	TRBV6-2/TRBV6-3	NA	TRBJ2-2	CASSFSETNTGELFF	TGTGCCAGCAGTTTTAGCGAAACGAACACCGGGGAGCTGTTTTTT
NA	TRBV10-3	NA	TRBJ2-6	CAISETHQTGANVLTF	TGTGCCATCAGTGAGACCCATCAGACTGGGGCCAACGTCCTGACTTTC
NA	TRBV6-5	NA	TRBJ2-7	CASSSDRTFYEQYF	TGTGCCAGCAGTTCAGACAGGACCTTTTACGAGCAGTACTTC
NA	TRBV9	TRBD2	TRBJ2-5	CASSVSGTSGRGGQETQYF	TGTGCCAGCAGCGTTTCCGGGACTAGCGGGAGAGGGGGGCAAGAGACCCAGTACTTC
NA	TRBV15	TRBD2	TRBJ2-1	CATSRALAGDSYNEQFF	TGTGCCACCAGCAGAGCCCTAGCGGGGGACTCCTACAATGAGCAGTTCTTC
NA	TRBV28	TRBD2	TRBJ2-3	CASRVAGARIESTDTQYF	TGTGCCAGCAGAGTAGCGGGGGCTCGAATCGAGAGCACAGATACGCAGTATTTT
few	TRBV7-9	NA	TRBJ1-2	CASIRLSSSYGYTF	TGTGCCAGCATCAGACTGTCAAGCAGCTATGGCTACACCTTC
NA	TRBV19	TRBD2	TRBJ2-3	CASSRVAGASTDTQYF	TGTGCCAGTAGTCGGGTAGCGGGTGCTAGCACAGATACGCAGTATTTT
NA	TRBV5-1	NA	TRBJ1-2	CASSYDRSGGYTF	TGCGCCAGCAGCTATGACAGATCCGGTGGCTACACCTTC
few	TRBV28	TRBD1	TRBJ1-1	CASSLDRDREYTEAFF	TGTGCCAGCAGTCTGGACCGGGACAGGGAGTACACTGAAGCTTTCTTT
NA	TRBV5-1	TRBD2	TRBJ2-1	CASSSGLAGGPLAEQFF	TGCGCCAGCAGCTCGGGACTAGCGGGAGGGCCATTGGCTGAGCAGTTCTTC
NA	TRBV27	NA	TRBJ1-5	CATAQGRLVNQPQHF	TGTGCCACCGCTCAAGGGAGATTGGTCAATCAGCCCCAGCATTTT
NA	TRBV9	TRBD2	TRBJ2-2	CASSVQLAATGELFF	TGTGCCAGCAGCGTACAACTAGCGGCCACCGGGGAGCTGTTTTTT
once	TRBV6-1	TRBD1	TRBJ1-1	CASRENGETGGSVSGKAFF	TGTGCCAGCAGGGAAAATGGGGAGACAGGGGGCTCGGTGTCGGGTAAAGCTTTCTTT
NA	TRBV6-4	TRBD1	TRBJ1-5	CASSGTVDQPQHF	TGTGCCAGCAGCGGGACAGTCGATCAGCCCCAGCATTTT
once	TRBV30	TRBD1	TRBJ2-5	CAWSQPGQGAVYQETQYF	TGTGCCTGGAGTCAACCGGGACAGGGGGCCGTCTATCAAGAGACCCAGTACTTC
few	TRBV6-4	NA	TRBJ2-6	CASSPVEDSDPLSGANVLTF	TGTGCCAGCAGTCCCGTTGAGGATTCCGATCCTCTCTCTGGGGCCAACGTCCTGACTTTC
NA	TRBV28	TRBD2	TRBJ2-5	CASSLWTSGNKETQYF	TGTGCCAGCAGTTTATGGACTAGCGGGAATAAAGAGACCCAGTACTTC
NA	TRBV13	NA	TRBJ2-5	CASLSPAEQETQYF	TGTGCCAGCCTCAGTCCGGCGGAACAAGAGACCCAGTACTTC
few	TRBV4-1	TRBD1	TRBJ1-6	CASSQEPGQGYSPLHF	TGCGCCAGCAGCCAGGAACCGGGACAGGGATATTCACCCCTCCACTTT
once	TRBV7-9	TRBD2	TRBJ2-2	CASSLTSRGANTGELFF	TGTGCCAGCAGCTTAACTAGTCGGGGGGCGAACACCGGGGAGCTGTTTTTT
NA	TRBV14	NA	TRBJ2-1	CASSQDRPSRIPEQFF	TGTGCCAGCAGCCAAGATAGGCCGTCGAGGATACCTGAGCAGTTCTTC
NA	TRBV10-1	TRBD2	TRBJ2-1	CASSPVPSGAPGEQFF	TGCGCCAGCAGCCCCGTCCCTAGCGGGGCCCCGGGAGAGCAGTTCTTC
NA	TRBV29-1	NA	TRBJ2-7	CSVEGDSYEQYF	TGCAGCGTTGAAGGAGACTCCTACGAGCAGTACTTC
few	TRBV7-8	TRBD1	TRBJ1-6	CASSSGTGNNSPLHF	TGTGCCAGCAGCTCCGGGACAGGCAATAATTCACCCCTCCACTTT
few	TRBV7-6	TRBD1	TRBJ2-2	CASSPRTGGGTGELFF	TGTGCCAGCAGCCCTCGGACAGGGGGCGGCACCGGGGAGCTGTTTTTT
once	TRBV19	NA	TRBJ2-2	CASSTKTDRRNTGELFF	TGTGCCAGTAGTACGAAGACAGACCGGAGGAACACCGGGGAGCTGTTTTTT
NA	TRBV7-3	TRBD1	TRBJ1-1	CASSLYGQGASAEAFF	TGTGCCAGCAGCTTATATGGACAGGGGGCGTCGGCTGAAGCTTTCTTT
NA	TRBV27	TRBD1	TRBJ1-2	CASSLQTGVGGYTF	TGTGCCAGCAGTTTGCAAACAGGGGTAGGAGGCTACACCTTC
NA	TRBV9	NA	TRBJ2-5	CASSVAVLETQYF	TGTGCCAGCAGCGTCGCGGTTTTGGAGACCCAGTACTTC
NA	TRBV7-8	TRBD2	TRBJ2-1	CASSLFVGGRASLLNNEQFF	TGTGCCAGCAGCTTATTTGTAGGCGGGAGGGCCTCTCTACTAAACAATGAGCAGTTCTTC
NA	TRBV19	TRBD1	TRBJ2-7	CASRRGQGTSYEQYF	TGTGCCAGTCGTCGGGGACAGGGGACCTCCTACGAGCAGTACTTC
few	TRBV12-3/TRBV12-4	NA	TRBJ1-2	CASSRQENYGYTF	TGTGCCAGCAGCAGACAGGAGAACTATGGCTACACCTTC
NA	TRBV5-1	TRBD1	TRBJ2-2	CASSSTGDTTGELFF	TGCGCCAGCAGCTCAACAGGGGACACCACCGGGGAGCTGTTTTTT
NA	TRBV28	TRBD1	TRBJ1-5	CASSSWTGNQPQHF	TGTGCCAGCAGTTCCTGGACAGGGAATCAGCCCCAGCATTTT
once	TRBV5-1	TRBD1	TRBJ2-7	CASSPTGTGGTEQYF	TGCGCCAGCAGTCCAACCGGGACAGGGGGGACCGAGCAGTACTTC
NA	TRBV10-3	NA	TRBJ2-1	CAISEQGGGNNEQFF	TGTGCCATCAGTGAGCAGGGTGGGGGGAACAATGAGCAGTTCTTC
NA	TRBV24-1	NA	TRBJ1-1	CATSDPLREGLAFF	TGTGCCACCAGTGACCCTCTCAGGGAAGGGCTGGCTTTCTTT
few	TRBV3-1/TRBV3-2	TRBD1	TRBJ2-2	CASSQRTGTNTGELFF	TGTGCCAGCAGTCAGAGGACAGGGACCAACACCGGGGAGCTGTTTTTT
NA	TRBV15	NA	TRBJ2-5	CATSVGGIGETQYF	TGTGCCACCAGCGTTGGCGGGATAGGAGAGACCCAGTACTTC
few	TRBV7-6	NA	TRBJ1-1	CASSPPQVGGTEAFF	TGTGCCAGCAGCCCCCCTCAGGTGGGAGGCACTGAAGCTTTCTTT
NA	TRBV4-1	TRBD2	TRBJ2-5	CASSQVGAGGPETQYF	TGCGCCAGCAGCCAAGTGGGGGCGGGGGGGCCCGAGACCCAGTACTTC
NA	TRBV5-1	TRBD2	TRBJ2-7	CASRLVGGTYEQYF	TGCGCCAGCAGATTAGTGGGGGGGACCTACGAGCAGTACTTC
few	TRBV12-3/TRBV12-4	TRBD1	TRBJ1-1	CASSFETGEAFF	TGTGCCAGCAGTTTTGAGACAGGGGAAGCTTTCTTT
NA	TRBV4-1	NA	TRBJ1-1	CASSQVQGASEAFF	TGCGCCAGCAGCCAGGTACAGGGAGCTTCTGAAGCTTTCTTT
NA	TRBV27	TRBD2	TRBJ2-2	CASSLFSGGANTGELFF	TGTGCCAGCAGTTTATTCTCGGGAGGAGCGAACACCGGGGAGCTGTTTTTT
NA	TRBV5-1	TRBD1	TRBJ2-7	CASSLDGSGTGVYEQYF	TGCGCCAGCAGCTTGGATGGTAGTGGGACAGGAGTCTACGAGCAGTACTTC
NA	TRBV29-1	TRBD1	TRBJ1-2	CSVEDRGIGYTF	TGCAGCGTGGAGGACAGGGGCATTGGCTACACCTTC
NA	TRBV7-2	NA	TRBJ1-1	CASSLVAAAEAFF	TGTGCCAGCAGCTTAGTAGCCGCGGCTGAAGCTTTCTTT
NA	TRBV25-1	TRBD1	TRBJ2-1	CASSEYDRGLYNEQFF	TGTGCCAGCAGTGAATACGACAGGGGACTCTACAATGAGCAGTTCTTC
NA	TRBV7-9	NA	TRBJ1-1	CASSPQGHEAFF	TGTGCCAGCAGTCCACAGGGCCATGAAGCTTTCTTT